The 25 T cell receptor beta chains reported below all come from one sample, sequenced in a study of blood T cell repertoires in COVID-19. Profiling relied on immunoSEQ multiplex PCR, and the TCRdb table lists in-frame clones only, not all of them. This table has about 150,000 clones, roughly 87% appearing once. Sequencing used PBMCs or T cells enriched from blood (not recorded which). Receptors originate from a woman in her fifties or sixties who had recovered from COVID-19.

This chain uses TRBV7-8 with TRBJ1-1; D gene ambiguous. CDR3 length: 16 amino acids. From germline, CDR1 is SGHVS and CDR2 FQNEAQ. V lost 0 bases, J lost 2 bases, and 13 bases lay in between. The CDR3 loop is CASSLAFRVTNTEAFF. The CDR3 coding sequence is TGTGCCAGCAGCTTAGCGTTTCGGGTGACTAACACTGAAGCTTTCTTT.

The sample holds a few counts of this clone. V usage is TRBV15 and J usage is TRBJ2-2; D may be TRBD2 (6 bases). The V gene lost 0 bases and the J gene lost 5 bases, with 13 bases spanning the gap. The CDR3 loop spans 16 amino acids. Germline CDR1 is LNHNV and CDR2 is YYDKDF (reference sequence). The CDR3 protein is CATSRDAGMETGELFF. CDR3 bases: TGTGCCACCAGCAGAGATGCGGGAATGGAGACCGGGGAGCTGTTTTTT.

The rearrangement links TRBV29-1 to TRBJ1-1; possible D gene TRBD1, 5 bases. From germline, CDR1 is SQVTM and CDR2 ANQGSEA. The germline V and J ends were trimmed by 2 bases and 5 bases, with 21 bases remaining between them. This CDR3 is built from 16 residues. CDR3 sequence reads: CSVEIGSRGERTEAFF. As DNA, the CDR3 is TGCAGCGTTGAAATCGGGTCGCGGGGCGAAAGGACTGAAGCTTTCTTT. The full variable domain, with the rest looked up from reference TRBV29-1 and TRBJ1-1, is SAVISQKPSRDICQRGTSLTIQCQVDSQVTMMFWYRQQPGQSLTLIATANQGSEATYESGFVIDKFPISRPNLTFSTLTVSNMSPEDSSIYLCSVEIGSRGERTEAFFGQGTRLTVV.

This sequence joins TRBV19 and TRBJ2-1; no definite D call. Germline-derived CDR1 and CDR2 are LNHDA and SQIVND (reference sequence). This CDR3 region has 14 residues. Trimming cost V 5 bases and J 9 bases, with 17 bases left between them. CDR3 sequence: CASSLAVASIEQFF. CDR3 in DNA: TGTGCCAGTAGTCTGGCGGTGGCGAGTATTGAGCAGTTCTTC.

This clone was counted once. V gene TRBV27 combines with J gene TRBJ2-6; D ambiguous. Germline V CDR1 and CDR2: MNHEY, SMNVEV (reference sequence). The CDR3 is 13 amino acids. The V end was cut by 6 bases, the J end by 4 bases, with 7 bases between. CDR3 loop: CASRRVGANVLTF. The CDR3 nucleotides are TGTGCCAGCAGGCGAGTGGGGGCCAACGTCCTGACTTTC.

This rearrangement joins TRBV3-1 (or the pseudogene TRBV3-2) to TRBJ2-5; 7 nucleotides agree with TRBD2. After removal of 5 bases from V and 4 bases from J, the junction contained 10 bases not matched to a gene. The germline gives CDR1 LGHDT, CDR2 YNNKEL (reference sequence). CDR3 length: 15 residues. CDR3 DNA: TGTGCCAGCAGCGCATCTAGCGGCGAGCGAGAGACCCAGTACTTC. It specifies CASSASSGERETQYF.

CDR3 protein: CASSQTSGRSGELFF. CDR3 sequence (DNA): TGTGCCAGCAGCCAAACTAGCGGGAGGAGCGGGGAGCTGTTTTTT. The V gene is TRBV14, the J gene TRBJ2-2, with TRBD2 matching 12 bases. This CDR3 has 15 amino acids. The V and J ends lost 2 bases and 7 bases, in that order; junction bases with no gene match: 2. Germline-derived CDR1 and CDR2 are SGHDN and FVKESK.

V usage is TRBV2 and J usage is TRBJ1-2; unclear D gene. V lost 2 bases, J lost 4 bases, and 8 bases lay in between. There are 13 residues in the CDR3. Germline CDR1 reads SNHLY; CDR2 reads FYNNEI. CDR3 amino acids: CASSENRSYGYTF. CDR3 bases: TGTGCCAGCAGTGAAAACAGATCCTATGGCTACACCTTC.

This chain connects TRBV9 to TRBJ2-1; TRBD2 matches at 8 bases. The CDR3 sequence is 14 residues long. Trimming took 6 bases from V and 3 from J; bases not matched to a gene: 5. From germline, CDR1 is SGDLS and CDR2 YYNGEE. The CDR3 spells CASNGGRNYNEQFF. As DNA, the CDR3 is TGTGCCAGCAATGGCGGGAGGAACTACAATGAGCAGTTCTTC.

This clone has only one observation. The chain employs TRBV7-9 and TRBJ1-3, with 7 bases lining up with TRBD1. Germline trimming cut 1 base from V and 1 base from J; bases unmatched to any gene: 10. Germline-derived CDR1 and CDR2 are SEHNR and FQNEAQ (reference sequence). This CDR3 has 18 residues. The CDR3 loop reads CASSLGIGTAKSGNTIYF. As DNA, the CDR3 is TGTGCCAGCAGCTTAGGGATCGGGACAGCGAAATCTGGAAACACCATATATTTT. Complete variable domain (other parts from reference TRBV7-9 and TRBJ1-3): DTGVSQNPRHKITKRGQNVTFRCDPISEHNRLYWYRQTLGQGPEFLTYFQNEAQLEKSRLLSDRFSAERPKGSFSTLEIQRTEQGDSAMYLCASSLGIGTAKSGNTIYFGEGSWLTVV.

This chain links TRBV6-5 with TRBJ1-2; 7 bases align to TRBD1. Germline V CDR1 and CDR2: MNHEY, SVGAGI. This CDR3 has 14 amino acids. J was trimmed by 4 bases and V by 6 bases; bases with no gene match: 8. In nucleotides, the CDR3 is TGTGCCAGCAGCCTCAGGGGGATCTCCTATGGCTACACCTTC. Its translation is CASSLRGISYGYTF.

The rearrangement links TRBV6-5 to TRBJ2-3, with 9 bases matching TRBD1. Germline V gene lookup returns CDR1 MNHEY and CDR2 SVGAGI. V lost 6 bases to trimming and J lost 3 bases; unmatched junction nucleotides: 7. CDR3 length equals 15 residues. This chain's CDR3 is CASSPGTGKTDTQYF. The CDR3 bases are TGTGCCAGCAGCCCCGGGACAGGGAAAACAGATACGCAGTATTTT.

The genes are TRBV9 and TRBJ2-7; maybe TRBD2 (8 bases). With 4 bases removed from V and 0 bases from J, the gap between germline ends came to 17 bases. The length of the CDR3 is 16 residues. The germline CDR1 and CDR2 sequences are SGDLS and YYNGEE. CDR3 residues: CASSHGRGPTSYEQYF. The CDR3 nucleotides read TGTGCCAGCAGCCACGGGAGGGGGCCGACCTCCTACGAGCAGTACTTC. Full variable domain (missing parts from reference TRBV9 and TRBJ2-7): DSGVTQTPKHLITATGQRVTLRCSPRSGDLSVYWYQQSLDQGLQFLIQYYNGEERAKGNILERFSAQQFPDLHSELNLSSLELGDSALYFCASSHGRGPTSYEQYFGPGTRLTVT.

The CDR3 DNA follows: TGTGCCAGCAGCTTGATATACGAGCAGTACTTC. Its translation is CASSLIYEQYF. V gene TRBV5-6 combines with J gene TRBJ2-7, with unresolved D. CDR3 size: 11 residues. CDR1 is SGHDT and CDR2 is YYEEEE in the germline V gene. The ends were cut back, 1 base at V and 4 bases at J, with 3 bases in the middle.

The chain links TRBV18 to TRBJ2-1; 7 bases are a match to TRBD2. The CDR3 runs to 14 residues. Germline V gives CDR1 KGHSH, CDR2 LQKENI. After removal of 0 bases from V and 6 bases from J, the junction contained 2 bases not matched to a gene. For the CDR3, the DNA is TGTGCCAGCTCACCACCGACTAGCCCCAATGAGCAGTTCTTC. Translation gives CASSPPTSPNEQFF.

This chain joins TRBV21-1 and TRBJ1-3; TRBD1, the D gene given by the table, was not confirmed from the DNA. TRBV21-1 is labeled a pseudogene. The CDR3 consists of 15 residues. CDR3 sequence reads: CASSGTGAPGNTIYF. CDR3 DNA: TGTGCCAGCAGTGGGACAGGGGCTCCTGGAAACACCATATATTTT.

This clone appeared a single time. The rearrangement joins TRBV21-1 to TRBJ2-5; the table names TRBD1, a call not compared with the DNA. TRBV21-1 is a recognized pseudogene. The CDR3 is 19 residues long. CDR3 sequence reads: CASSNGSRRQGTPQETQYF. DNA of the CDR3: TGTGCCAGCAGCAACGGCTCTAGAAGACAGGGGACCCCCCAAGAGACCCAGTACTTC.

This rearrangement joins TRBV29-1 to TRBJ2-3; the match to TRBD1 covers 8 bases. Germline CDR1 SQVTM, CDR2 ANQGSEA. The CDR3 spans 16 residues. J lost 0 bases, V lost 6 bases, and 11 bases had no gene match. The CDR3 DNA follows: TGCAGCGTCGACAGGGGCGGACTTACTAGCACAGATACGCAGTATTTT. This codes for CSVDRGGLTSTDTQYF.

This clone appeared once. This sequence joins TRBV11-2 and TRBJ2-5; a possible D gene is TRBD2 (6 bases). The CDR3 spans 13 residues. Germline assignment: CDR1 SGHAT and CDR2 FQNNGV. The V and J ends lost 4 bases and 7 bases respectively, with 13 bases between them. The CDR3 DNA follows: TGTGCCAGCAGCTCCCATTCGGGGGTGACCCAGTACTTC. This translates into CASSSHSGVTQYF.

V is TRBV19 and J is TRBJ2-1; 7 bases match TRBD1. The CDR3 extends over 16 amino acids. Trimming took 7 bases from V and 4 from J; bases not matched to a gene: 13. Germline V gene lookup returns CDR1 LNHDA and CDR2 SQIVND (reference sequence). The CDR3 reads CASIGQQGKRYNEQFF. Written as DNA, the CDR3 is TGTGCCAGTATAGGGCAACAGGGGAAACGGTACAATGAGCAGTTCTTC.

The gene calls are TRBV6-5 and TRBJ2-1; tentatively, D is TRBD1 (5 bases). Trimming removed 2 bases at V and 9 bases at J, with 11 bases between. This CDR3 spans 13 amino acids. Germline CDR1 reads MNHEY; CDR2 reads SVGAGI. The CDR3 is CASSYRPQGEQFF. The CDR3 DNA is TGTGCCAGCAGTTACAGGCCCCAGGGTGAGCAGTTCTTC.

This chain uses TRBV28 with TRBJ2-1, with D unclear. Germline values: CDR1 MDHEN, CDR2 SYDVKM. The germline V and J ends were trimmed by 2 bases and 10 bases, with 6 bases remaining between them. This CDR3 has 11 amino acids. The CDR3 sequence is CASSLTREQFF. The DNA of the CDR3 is TGTGCCAGCAGTTTAACGAGGGAGCAGTTCTTC.

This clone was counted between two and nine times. As DNA, the CDR3 is TGCAGCGTGAGAAGCTCCTACGAGCAGTACTTC. Its protein is CSVRSSYEQYF. The chain combines TRBV29-1 with TRBJ2-7, with D unclear. Germline CDR1 reads SQVTM; CDR2 reads ANQGSEA. This CDR3 has 11 amino acids. V lost 6 bases, J lost 0 bases, and 6 bases lay in between.

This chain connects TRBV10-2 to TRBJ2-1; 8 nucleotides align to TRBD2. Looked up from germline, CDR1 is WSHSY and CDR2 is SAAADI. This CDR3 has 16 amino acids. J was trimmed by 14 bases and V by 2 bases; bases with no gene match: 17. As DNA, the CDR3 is TGCGCCAGCAGTGAGCCAGCGGGAGTGGCCCTACACCTTGAGTTCTTC. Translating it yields CASSEPAGVALHLEFF.

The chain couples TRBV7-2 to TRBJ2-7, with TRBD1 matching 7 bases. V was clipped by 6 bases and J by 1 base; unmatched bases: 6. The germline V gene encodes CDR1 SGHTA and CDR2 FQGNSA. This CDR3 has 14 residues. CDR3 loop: CASSRPGQSYEQYF. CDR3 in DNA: TGTGCCAGCAGTCGACCGGGACAGTCCTACGAGCAGTACTTC.